These 27 T cell receptor beta chains originate from one sample sequenced in a study of prognosis after radiotherapy for stage I lung cancer. TCR beta CDR3 amplification from genomic DNA was performed by two-round multiplex PCR. For every TRBV and TRBJ gene, a specific primer was used in first-round PCR. TCRdb reanalysed the multiplex PCR reads using MiXCR and keeps one entry per CDR3 protein. The data contain fewer than 25,000 distinct CDR3 sequences, 35% to 50% of them singletons. The sequences come from PBMCs, collected before or after stereotactic body radiation therapy (not recorded which). These receptors were taken from a donor over 45 with non-small cell lung cancer.

Notes on this clonotype: The junction shows a germline mismatch at one end, possibly a read error. The chain recombines TRBV6-2 or TRBV6-3 with TRBJ2-1, with D tentatively TRBD1 or TRBD2 (6 bases each). This CDR3 region has 14 residues. The germline gives CDR1 MNHEY, CDR2 SVGEGT. CDR3 amino acids: CASVPGGTRNEQLF. CDR3 DNA: TGTGCCAGCGTCCCCGGAGGGACAAGGAATGAGCAGTTATTC.

Regarding this clonotype: This sequence may be a read error, since a much larger clone differs from it by one base. V gene TRBV20-1 combines with J gene TRBJ2-1; 7 bases fit TRBD2. CDR3 length: 15 amino acids. Germline V gives CDR1 DFQATT, CDR2 SNEGSKA (reference sequence). DNA for the CDR3: TGCAGTTCCAGACCCCCTAGCGGCGTAGGCAATGAGCAGCTCTTC. This codes for CSSRPPSGVGNEQLF.

This clonotype showed up many times. The V call is TRBV3-1, the J call TRBJ2-5; D call uncertain. Germline loops: CDR1 LGHDT, CDR2 YNNKEL (reference sequence). The length of the CDR3 is 13 residues. The V and J ends lost 5 bases and 3 bases respectively, with 10 bases between them. This CDR3 is CASSLSVKETQYF. CDR3 in DNA: TGTGCCAGCAGCTTGAGTGTGAAAGAGACCCAGTACTTC.

This clonotype was counted ten times or more. CDR3 nucleotide sequence: TGTGCCAGCAGGGGGACGACAGGCACCACAGCTAACTATGGCTACACCTTC. Protein product: CASRGTTGTTANYGYTF. V usage is TRBV28 and J usage is TRBJ1-2, with a possible D match to TRBD1 (6 bases). This CDR3 has 17 amino acids. Trimming pared 6 bases from V and 0 bases from J, leaving 20 bases between. Germline CDR1 and CDR2: MDHEN and SYDVKM.

The J gene is TRBJ1-2, the V gene TRBV12-3 or TRBV12-4, with 8 bases lining up with TRBD1. Losses at the gene ends were 6 bases for V and 4 bases for J; bases not matched to a gene: 7. This CDR3 is built from 14 residues. The CDR3: CASRSRTGPYGYTF. In DNA, the CDR3 is TGTGCCAGCAGATCCAGGACAGGGCCCTATGGCTACACCTTC.

Note on this clonotype: At one boundary the junction diverges from the germline segment, which might be a read error. The V and J genes are TRBV6-1 and TRBJ1-3, with D perhaps TRBD1 (5 bases). The CDR3 runs to 16 residues. The V gene's germline CDR1 is MNHNS and CDR2 SASEGT. The CDR3 DNA follows: TGTGCCAGCAGCAGGGTTCAGGGTGCCTCTGGAAACGCCATATATTTT. This sequence encodes CASSRVQGASGNAIYF.

As to this clonotype: A much larger clonotype is one base distant, so this may be a read error. The chain recombines TRBV18 with TRBJ2-7; D is unclear. This CDR3 is built from 13 residues. CDR1 KGHSH and CDR2 LQKENI come from the germline V gene. CDR3 DNA: TGTGTCAGCTCACCAAGCTCTTCCTACGAGCAGTACTTC. It encodes CVSSPSSSYEQYF.

To note about this clonotype: A far larger clone is a single base away, which makes a read error likely. The rearrangement links TRBV6-9 to TRBJ1-1; TRBD1 matches at 8 bases. CDR1 and CDR2 (germline): MNHGY, SVAAGI. This CDR3 comprises 15 residues. CDR3 protein: CASSYSQGARNEAFF. In nucleotides, the CDR3 is TGTGCCAGCAGCTATTCCCAGGGGGCGCGCAATGAAGCTTTCTTT.

This clonotype appeared a few times. A read error is possible here, since a much larger clone lies one base away. This chain links TRBV6-9 with TRBJ2-5; tentatively, D is TRBD2 (6 bases). The CDR3 consists of 17 residues. The germline V and J ends were trimmed by 3 bases and 8 bases, with 25 bases remaining between them. Germline values: CDR1 MNHGY, CDR2 SVAAGI. The CDR3 reads CASSYPGSGVSRDTQYF. CDR3 bases: TGTGCCAGCAGTTACCCGGGTTCGGGAGTAAGCAGAGATACCCAGTACTTC.

This clonotype was seen a handful of times. A much larger clone sits a single nucleotide away, making a read error possible. The chain uses TRBV2 and TRBJ1-1; tentatively, D is TRBD1 (5 bases). The V gene lost 1 base and the J gene lost 6 bases, with 15 bases spanning the gap. This CDR3 is built from 15 residues. Germline lookup yields CDR1 SNHLY and CDR2 FYNNEI. This chain's CDR3 is CASSEDLSRDSEAFF. The CDR3 nucleotides are TGTGCCAGCAGTGAAGACTTAAGCAGGGATTCTGAAGCTTTCTTT.

The V gene is TRBV28, the J gene TRBJ1-2; no definite D call. This CDR3 contains 12 residues. Germline CDR1 reads MDHEN; CDR2 reads SYDVKM. The V and J ends lost 2 bases and 5 bases respectively, with 6 bases between them. DNA for the CDR3: TGTGCCAGCAGTTTAGGAGGTTATGGCTACACCTTC. Translation gives CASSLGGYGYTF.

In regard to this clonotype: This sequence is one base from a far larger clone and is likely a read error. This rearrangement joins TRBV6-4 to TRBJ1-1; D might be TRBD1 (5 bases). Per germline, CDR1 MRHNA and CDR2 SNTAGT. V gave up 10 bases and J gave up 8 bases, with 20 bases separating them. The CDR3 covers 13 residues. CDR3 loop: CATRMGVFPEAFF. The CDR3 DNA reads TGTGCCACCCGTATGGGGGTCTTCCCCGAAGCTTTCTTT.

This clonotype was observed a handful of times. The CDR3 nucleotides read TGTGCCACCCGAGGGCCAGGGGGAAACATTCAGTACTTC. Amino acids: CATRGPGGNIQYF. V is TRBV10-3 and J is TRBJ2-4, with TRBD1 identical over 7 bases. The CDR3 is made up of 13 amino acids. CDR1 is ENHRY and CDR2 is SYGVKD in the germline V gene. Trimming removed 10 bases from V and 6 bases from J; junction bases left unmatched: 9.

This clonotype occurred many times. This chain connects TRBV5-1 to TRBJ2-5; D is possibly TRBD1 (6 bases). Trimming took off 3 bases at V and 5 bases at J, with 14 bases between the two ends. There are 14 residues in the CDR3. Germline CDR1 and CDR2: SGHRS and YFSETQ. CDR3: CASSSGTGMETQYF. CDR3 DNA sequence: TGCGCCAGCAGCTCAGGAACAGGGATGGAGACCCAGTACTTC.

The chain carries TRBV12-3 or TRBV12-4 and TRBJ1-1; D gene uncertain. This CDR3 is 11 amino acids long. Trimming removed 5 bases from V and 7 bases from J, with 8 bases in between. The DNA of the CDR3 is TGTGCCAGCAGTCTCCTGTGTGAAGCTTTCTTT. Translation gives CASSLLCEAFF.

As for this clonotype: Given a much more abundant clone one base away, this may be a read error. This sequence joins TRBV19 and TRBJ2-3; D may be TRBD1 or TRBD2 (5 bases each). The V gene's germline CDR1 is LNHDA and CDR2 SQIVND (reference sequence). V was shortened by 4 bases and J by 4 bases, with 12 bases between the two germline ends. CDR3 length equals 14 residues. In DNA form, the CDR3 reads TGTGCCAGTAGTAGTGGGGGTAGCGCAGATACGCAGTATTTT. Translating gives CASSSGGSADTQYF.

This clonotype was seen only once. The likely explanation is a read error, given a far larger clone one base away. The J gene is TRBJ2-7, the V gene TRBV12-3 or TRBV12-4; D is perhaps TRBD1 (6 bases). The V and J ends lost 5 bases and 6 bases respectively, with 14 bases between them. The CDR3 has 13 amino acids. As DNA, the CDR3 is TGTGCCAGCAGTCTGGGGCAGGGGTCCGAGCAGTACTTC. The encoded protein is CASSLGQGSEQYF.

This clonotype was seen many times. The V and J genes are TRBV27 and TRBJ1-5; D is undetermined. The CDR3 is 12 residues long. V lost 3 bases to trimming and J lost 6 bases, with 6 bases between them. CDR1 and CDR2 (germline): MNHEY, SMNVEV (reference sequence). The CDR3 is CASSFLSQPQHF. The CDR3, as DNA: TGTGCCAGCAGTTTCCTGTCTCAGCCCCAGCATTTT.

This clonotype was seen many times. The junction differs from germline at one of its ends, possibly a read error. The J gene is TRBJ2-1, the V gene TRBV19; 10 positions agree with TRBD1. The CDR3 consists of 15 residues. Germline V gene sequence: CDR1 LNHDA, CDR2 SQIVND (reference sequence). The CDR3 sequence: CASSIDRGLLGEQFF. In nucleotides, the CDR3 is TGTGCCAGTAGCATAGACAGGGGGCTTTTAGGTGAGCAGTTCTTC.

With respect to this clonotype: A read error is possible here, since a much larger clone lies one base away. The V and J genes are TRBV6-2 or TRBV6-3 and TRBJ1-4; 8 positions match TRBD1. Per the germline V gene, CDR1 is MNHEY and CDR2 is SVGEGT. CDR3 length: 15 residues. The CDR3 DNA reads as TGTTCCAGCAGTGCCCGGACAGGGAGAAATGAAAAACTGTTTTTT. Translated, it gives CSSSARTGRNEKLFF.

By frequency in the sample, this clonotype is medium-sized. The chain recombines TRBV11-2 with TRBJ2-2, with 7 bases fitting TRBD1. V trimming: 4 bases; J trimming: 7 bases; junction bases outside the gene matches: 9. This CDR3 region has 15 residues. Per germline, CDR1 SGHAT and CDR2 FQNNGV. CDR3 loop: CASSSKSRDSGELFF. CDR3 DNA sequence: TGTGCCAGCAGCTCAAAGTCCCGGGACAGCGGGGAGCTGTTTTTT.

This clonotype came up many times. The rearrangement joins TRBV2 to TRBJ1-3; unclear D gene. V was cut by 7 bases and J by 4 bases, with 11 bases left in between. CDR3 length: 13 residues. Germline V gene sequence: CDR1 SNHLY, CDR2 FYNNEI. In DNA, the CDR3 is TGTGCCAGCACTCTCGGTTCCGGAAACACCATATATTTT. This encodes CASTLGSGNTIYF.

This clonotype was recorded many times. The chain recombines TRBV3-1 with TRBJ1-3, with D possibly TRBD1 on 5 matching bases. CDR3 length: 15 residues. Trimming cost V 0 bases and J 2 bases, with 8 bases left between them. Germline values: CDR1 LGHDT, CDR2 YNNKEL (reference sequence). The CDR3 coding sequence is TGTGCCAGCAGCCAAGAGGCGGGGGCTGGAAACACCATATATTTT. Translated: CASSQEAGAGNTIYF.

This clonotype was observed at least ten times. The J gene is TRBJ2-2, the V gene TRBV5-1; D is unresolved. The V end lost 0 bases, the J end lost 6 bases, and 3 bases lay between the germline ends. The CDR3 has 12 residues. Germline CDR1 reads SGHRS; CDR2 reads YFSETQ. The CDR3 sequence is CASSLGAGELFF. CDR3 DNA sequence: TGCGCCAGCAGCTTGGGGGCCGGGGAGCTGTTTTTT.

The rearrangement links TRBV28 to TRBJ2-5; TRBD1 matches at 10 bases. From germline, CDR1 is MDHEN and CDR2 SYDVKM. The CDR3 has 16 residues. The J segment lost 7 bases and the V segment lost 4 bases, leaving 12 bases of the junction unmatched. CDR3: CASSYVGDRGRRTQYF. CDR3 DNA: TGTGCCAGCAGTTACGTCGGGGACAGGGGACGCAGGACCCAGTACTTC.

This clonotype was seen many times. This chain connects TRBV20-1 to TRBJ2-7; D is perhaps TRBD1 or TRBD2 (6 bases each). Trimming stripped 0 bases from V and 5 bases from J, with 14 bases between. The CDR3 contains 14 residues. Germline CDR1 reads DFQATT; CDR2 reads SNEGSKA (reference sequence). CDR3 sequence reads: CSARDSRGADEQYF. In DNA form, the CDR3 reads TGCAGTGCTAGAGATTCAAGGGGGGCGGACGAGCAGTACTTC.

This clonotype was observed a handful of times. V is TRBV6-1 and J is TRBJ1-1, with D possibly matching TRBD1 (6 bases). Germline CDR1 and CDR2: MNHNS and SASEGT. This CDR3 contains 14 residues. The ends were cut back, 6 bases at V and 1 base at J, with 12 bases in the middle. The DNA for the CDR3 is TGTGCCAGCAGCGGGGGGGACACGAACACTGAAGCTTTCTTT. Amino acid sequence: CASSGGDTNTEAFF.